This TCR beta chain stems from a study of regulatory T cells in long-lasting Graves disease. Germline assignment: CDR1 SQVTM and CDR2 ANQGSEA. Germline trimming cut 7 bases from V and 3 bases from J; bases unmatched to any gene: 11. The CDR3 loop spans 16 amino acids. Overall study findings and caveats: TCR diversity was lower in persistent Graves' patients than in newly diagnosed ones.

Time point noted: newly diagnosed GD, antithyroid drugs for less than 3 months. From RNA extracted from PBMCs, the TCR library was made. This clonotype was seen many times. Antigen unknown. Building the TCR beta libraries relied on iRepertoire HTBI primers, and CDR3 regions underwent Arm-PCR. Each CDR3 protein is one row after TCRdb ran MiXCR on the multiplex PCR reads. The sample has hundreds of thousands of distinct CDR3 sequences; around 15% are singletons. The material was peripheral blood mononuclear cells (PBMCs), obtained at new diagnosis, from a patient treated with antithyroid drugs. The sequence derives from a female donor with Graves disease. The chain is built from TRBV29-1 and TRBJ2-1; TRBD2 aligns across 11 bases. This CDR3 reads CSGTGTSGTDYNEQFF. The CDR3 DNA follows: TGCAGCGGTACCGGGACTAGCGGAACCGACTACAATGAGCAGTTCTTC.